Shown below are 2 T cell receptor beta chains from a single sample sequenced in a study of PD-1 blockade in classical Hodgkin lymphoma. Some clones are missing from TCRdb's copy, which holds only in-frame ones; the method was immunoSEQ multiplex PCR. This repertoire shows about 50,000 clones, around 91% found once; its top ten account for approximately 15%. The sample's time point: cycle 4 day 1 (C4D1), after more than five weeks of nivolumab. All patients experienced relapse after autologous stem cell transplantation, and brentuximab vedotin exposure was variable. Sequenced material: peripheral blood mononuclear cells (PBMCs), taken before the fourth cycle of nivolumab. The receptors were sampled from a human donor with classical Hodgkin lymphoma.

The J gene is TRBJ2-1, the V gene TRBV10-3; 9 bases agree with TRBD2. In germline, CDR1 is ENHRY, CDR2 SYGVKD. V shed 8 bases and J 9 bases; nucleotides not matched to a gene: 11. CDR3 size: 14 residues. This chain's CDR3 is CAIVDAGGPSEQFF. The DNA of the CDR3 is TGTGCCATCGTCGACGCGGGAGGGCCAAGTGAGCAGTTCTTC.

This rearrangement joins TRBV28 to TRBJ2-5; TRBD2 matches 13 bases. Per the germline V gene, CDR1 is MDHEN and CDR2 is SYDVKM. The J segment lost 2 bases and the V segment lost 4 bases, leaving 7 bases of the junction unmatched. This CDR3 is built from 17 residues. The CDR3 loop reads CASSSLGLAGVQETQYF. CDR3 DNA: TGTGCCAGCAGTTCCCTCGGACTAGCGGGAGTACAAGAGACCCAGTACTTC.